The rows below give T cell receptor beta chains drawn from one sample of a study of Tregs in tolerant kidney transplant recipients. Their recognized antigens are unknown. The assay was immunoSEQ multiplex PCR, and TCRdb's table has in-frame clones only and misses some. The top ten clones hold approximately 6% of a sample with around 9,700 clones, more than 75% of them seen once. The material was Tregs from blood cultured with allogeneic cells, obtained before the transplant. The receptors were gathered from a human patient who received a combined kidney and bone marrow transplant. Each CDR3 is given with its conserved first and last residue. D genes are given only for firm matches. Expanded clones get a size class; other rows say once, few or many, or leave the size out.

d_call | clone_size | j_call | v_call | cdr3_aa | cdr3_nt
NA | NA | TRBJ2-2 | TRBV18 | CASSPTETGELFF | TGTGCCAGCTCACCGACTGAAACCGGGGAGCTGTTTTTT
TRBD1 | NA | TRBJ1-2 | TRBV19 | CASTEGQGAGYTF | TGTGCCAGTACGGAGGGTCAGGGGGCGGGCTACACCTTC
NA | NA | TRBJ2-3 | TRBV6-5 | CASRPGHTDTQYF | TGTGCCAGCCGCCCAGGGCACACAGATACGCAGTATTTT
TRBD1 | once | TRBJ1-2 | TRBV28 | CASSSTGGSNYGYTF | TGTGCCAGCAGTTCTACAGGGGGCTCTAACTATGGCTACACCTTC
TRBD1 | NA | TRBJ1-6 | TRBV5-4 | CANSSGGQGYSPLHF | TGTGCCAACAGCTCAGGTGGACAGGGATATTCACCCCTCCACTTT
NA | once | TRBJ1-1 | TRBV29-1 | CSVDYPETRTEAFF | TGCAGCGTTGATTACCCTGAAACGAGGACTGAAGCTTTCTTT
NA | NA | TRBJ2-3 | TRBV4-1 | CASSLAGTIADTQYF | TGCGCCAGCAGCCTGGCCGGGACAATCGCAGATACGCAGTATTTT
NA | NA | TRBJ1-2 | TRBV7-8 | CASSLSWASNYGYTF | TGTGCCAGCAGCTTATCTTGGGCGTCTAACTATGGCTACACCTTC
NA | NA | TRBJ1-6 | TRBV2 | CASSDRGLDNSPLHF | TGTGCCAGCAGTGACCGGGGGTTGGATAATTCACCCCTCCACTTT
TRBD2 | NA | TRBJ2-5 | TRBV5-1 | CASSLGASGGETQYF | TGCGCCAGCAGCCTAGGTGCTAGCGGGGGTGAGACCCAGTACTTC
NA | NA | TRBJ2-1 | TRBV15 | CATSRAGLAGKYNEQFF | TGTGCCACCAGCAGAGCTGGGCTAGCAGGGAAATACAATGAGCAGTTCTTC